The clone carrying this T cell receptor beta chain was observed a single time. The V segment lost 2 bases and the J segment 3 bases; nucleotides outside the gene matches: 2. There are 15 residues in the CDR3. CDR1 and CDR2 (germline): KGHSH, LQKENI. This specimen comes from a study of cytomegalovirus exposure and HLA in healthy donors. 13 Jbeta primers and 60 Vbeta primers were used for the PCR. Produced via immunoSEQ multiplex PCR; TCRdb's table is partial and in-frame only. The data hold 85,000 to 100,000 clones, with over 70% observed a single time. The receptor was isolated from a man between 50 and 59 years old in good health and CMV-seropositive. Sequencing was performed on PBMCs. The genes are TRBV18 and TRBJ2-2; TRBD2 aligns across 8 bases. CDR3 DNA: TGTGCCAGCTCACCAACTAGCGGAGACACCGGGGAGCTGTTTTTT. It is translated as CASSPTSGDTGELFF.